The T cell receptor beta chain under discussion was sequenced for a study of cytomegalovirus exposure and HLA in healthy donors (dated by TCRdb to the late 2010s). Context from the whole study: According to a later analysis, the roughly 130 validation repertoires were produced on the same platform as the 680 or so repertoires of the first cohort. The study was designed to test whether signatures of past pathogen exposure could be identified by cataloging public T cell receptors. Besides the first cohort of under 700 subjects, a separate validation cohort made up of over 95 different subjects was used. High-throughput TCR immunosequencing, statistical association of individual TCRs with disease status, and machine learning were combined to predict cytomegalovirus infection status.

Donors formed part of the validation cohort, which comprised over a hundred subjects and was distinct from the first cohort of under 800 subjects. Libraries came from the immunoSEQ multiplex PCR assay. As for how the authors treated the data: To diagnose cytomegalovirus status from the catalog of TCR beta chain sequences, a statistical classification framework was built. The immuneACCESS repertoire file appears here via TCRdb, limited to in-frame rearrangements. These files lack a portion of the clones; in checked studies, under half of the deficit traces to unresolved V genes, and the cause of the others is not known. That table is the source of V, J and clone size, and D and trimming were worked out from the DNA. This sample lists over 120,000 clones; approximately 90% were detected once. Over 5% of the sample is held by the ten biggest clonotypes. Results the study describes overall, beyond this receptor: Subsequent analysis determined that TCRs grouped into clusters in the first cohort also showed a tendency toward co-occurrence across the 120 validation repertoires, and 85% to 95% of cluster scores exceeded 0. The classifier was reported to diagnose cytomegalovirus status with high specificity and sensitivity in both the original cohort and the validation cohort. Across donors, most TCR sequences were observed very rarely, whereas some public TCRs were present in many individuals. In vitro tests confirmed that a few of the cytomegalovirus-associated TCR beta chains recognize cytomegalovirus antigens. According to the authors, the approach could potentially be generalized to other disease states and immunological phenotypes. A later analysis lacked HLA typing for the validation cohort, so it scored co-occurrence in that cohort across all 120 or so repertoires. A total of 150 to 200 TCR beta chains were listed by the study as associated with cytomegalovirus.

In the case of this clone: The clone's antigen remains unknown. No qualities accompany the bases; no much larger clone lies one base away.

The germline V gene supplies CDR1 MGHRA and CDR2 YSYEKL. The V end gives up 3 bases and the J end 4 bases, leaving 7 bases in the junction not matched to a gene. The CDR3 contains 15 residues, cysteine and phenylalanine counted. CDR3 DNA is the only sequence kept; it has 45 bases, read in frame from the first base. The chain couples TRBV4-1 to TRBJ2-7, with 9 central nucleotides matching TRBD2. This TCR came from a woman aged 30 to 39 in good health and CMV-seropositive. Material: PBMCs. CDR3 sequence: CASSHGAGGLYEQYF. The base sequence is TGCGCCAGCAGCCACGGTGCGGGGGGGTTATACGAGCAGTACTTC.